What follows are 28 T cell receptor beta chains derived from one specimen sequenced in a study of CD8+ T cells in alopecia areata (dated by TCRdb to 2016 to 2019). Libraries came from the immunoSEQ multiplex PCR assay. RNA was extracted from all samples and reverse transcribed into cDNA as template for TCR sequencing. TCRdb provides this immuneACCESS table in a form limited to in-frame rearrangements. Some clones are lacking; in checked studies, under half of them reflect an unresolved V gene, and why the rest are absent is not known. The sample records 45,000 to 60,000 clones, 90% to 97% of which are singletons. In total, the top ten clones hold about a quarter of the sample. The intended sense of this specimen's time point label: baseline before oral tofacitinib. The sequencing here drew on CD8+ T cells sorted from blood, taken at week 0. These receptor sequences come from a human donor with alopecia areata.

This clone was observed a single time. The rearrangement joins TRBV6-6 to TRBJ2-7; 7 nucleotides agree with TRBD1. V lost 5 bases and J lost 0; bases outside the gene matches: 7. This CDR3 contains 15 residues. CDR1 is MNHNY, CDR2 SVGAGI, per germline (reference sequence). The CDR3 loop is CASSPTGASSYEQYF. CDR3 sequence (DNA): TGTGCCAGCAGTCCCACAGGGGCTAGCTCCTACGAGCAGTACTTC.

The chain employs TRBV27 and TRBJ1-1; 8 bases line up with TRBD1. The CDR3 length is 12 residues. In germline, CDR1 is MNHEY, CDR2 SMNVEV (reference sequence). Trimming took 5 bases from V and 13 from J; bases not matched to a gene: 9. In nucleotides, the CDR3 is TGTGCCAGCAGTGCGGTGACAGGGGCGGGTTTCTTT. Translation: CASSAVTGAGFF.

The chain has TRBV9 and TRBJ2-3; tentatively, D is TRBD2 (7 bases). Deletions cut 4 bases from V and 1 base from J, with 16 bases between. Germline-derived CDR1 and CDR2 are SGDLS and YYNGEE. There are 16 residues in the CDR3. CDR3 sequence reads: CASSLPRGGGTDTQYF. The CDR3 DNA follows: TGTGCCAGCAGCCTACCCAGGGGAGGGGGCACAGATACGCAGTATTTT.

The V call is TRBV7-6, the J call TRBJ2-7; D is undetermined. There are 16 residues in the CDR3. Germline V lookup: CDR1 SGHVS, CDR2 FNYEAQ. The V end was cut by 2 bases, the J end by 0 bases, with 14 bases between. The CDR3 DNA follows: TGTGCCAGCAGCTTAAACAGCCAAACGAGCTCCTACGAGCAGTACTTC. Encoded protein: CASSLNSQTSSYEQYF.

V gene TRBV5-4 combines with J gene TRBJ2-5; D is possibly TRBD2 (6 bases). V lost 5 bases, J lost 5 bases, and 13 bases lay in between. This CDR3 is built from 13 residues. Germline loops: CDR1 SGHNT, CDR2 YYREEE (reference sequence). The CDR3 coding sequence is TGTGCCAGCAGGATGTCAGGAGGGGAGACCCAGTACTTC. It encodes CASRMSGGETQYF.

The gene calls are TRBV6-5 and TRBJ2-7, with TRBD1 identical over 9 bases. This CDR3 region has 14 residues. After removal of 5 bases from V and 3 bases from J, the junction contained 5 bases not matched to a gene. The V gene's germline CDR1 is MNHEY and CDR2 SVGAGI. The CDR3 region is CASSVTGGIYEQYF. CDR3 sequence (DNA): TGTGCCAGCAGTGTGACAGGGGGAATCTACGAGCAGTACTTC.

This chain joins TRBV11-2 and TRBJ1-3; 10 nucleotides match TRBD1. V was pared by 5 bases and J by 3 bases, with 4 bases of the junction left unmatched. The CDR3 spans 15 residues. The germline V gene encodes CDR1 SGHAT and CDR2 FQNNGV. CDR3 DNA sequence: TGTGCCAGCAGCCGGGACAGGGGATTTGGAAACACCATATATTTT. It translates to CASSRDRGFGNTIYF.

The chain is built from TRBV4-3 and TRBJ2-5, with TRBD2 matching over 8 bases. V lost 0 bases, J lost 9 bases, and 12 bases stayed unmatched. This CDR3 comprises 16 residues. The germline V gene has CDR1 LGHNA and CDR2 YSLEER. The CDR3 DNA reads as TGCGCCAGCAGCCAAGAGTATTATCGAGTCGGGAGGGCCCAGTACTTC. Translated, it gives CASSQEYYRVGRAQYF.

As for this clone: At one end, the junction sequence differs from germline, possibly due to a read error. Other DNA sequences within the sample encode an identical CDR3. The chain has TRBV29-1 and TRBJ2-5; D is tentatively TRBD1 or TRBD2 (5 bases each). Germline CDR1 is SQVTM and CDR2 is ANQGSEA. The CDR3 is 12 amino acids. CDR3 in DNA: TGTAGCGTTGAGGGGCGGTGGGAGACCCAGTACTTC. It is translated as CSVEGRWETQYF.

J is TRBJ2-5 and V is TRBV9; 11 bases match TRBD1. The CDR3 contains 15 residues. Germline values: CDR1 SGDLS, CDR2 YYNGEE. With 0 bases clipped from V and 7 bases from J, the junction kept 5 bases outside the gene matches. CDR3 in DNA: TGTGCCAGCAGCGTAGTGGACAGGGGGCCCGGGACCCAGTACTTC. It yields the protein CASSVVDRGPGTQYF.

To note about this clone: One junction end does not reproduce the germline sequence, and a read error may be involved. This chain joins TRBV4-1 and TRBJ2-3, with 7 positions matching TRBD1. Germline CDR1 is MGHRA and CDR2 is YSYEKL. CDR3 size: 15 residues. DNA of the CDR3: TGCGCCAGTAGCCGTGGGGGACAGCCCACAGATACGCAGTATTTT. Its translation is CASSRGGQPTDTQYF.

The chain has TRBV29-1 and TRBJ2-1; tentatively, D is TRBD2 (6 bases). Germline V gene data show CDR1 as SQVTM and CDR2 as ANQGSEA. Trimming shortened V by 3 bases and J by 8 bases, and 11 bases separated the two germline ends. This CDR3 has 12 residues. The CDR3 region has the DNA TGCAGCGTTGATAGGAGGGGCGATGAGCAGTTCTTC. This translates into CSVDRRGDEQFF.

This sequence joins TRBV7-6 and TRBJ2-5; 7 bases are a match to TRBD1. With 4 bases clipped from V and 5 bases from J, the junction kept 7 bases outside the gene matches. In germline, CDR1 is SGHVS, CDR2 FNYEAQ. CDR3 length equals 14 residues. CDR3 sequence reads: CASSSTGSMETQYF. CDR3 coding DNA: TGTGCCAGCAGCTCGACAGGGTCGATGGAGACCCAGTACTTC.

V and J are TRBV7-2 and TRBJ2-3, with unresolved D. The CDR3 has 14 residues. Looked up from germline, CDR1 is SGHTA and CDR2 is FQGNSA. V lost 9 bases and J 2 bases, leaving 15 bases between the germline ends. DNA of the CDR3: TGTGCCAGTTCGATATGGGCCTACACAGATACGCAGTATTTT. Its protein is CASSIWAYTDTQYF.

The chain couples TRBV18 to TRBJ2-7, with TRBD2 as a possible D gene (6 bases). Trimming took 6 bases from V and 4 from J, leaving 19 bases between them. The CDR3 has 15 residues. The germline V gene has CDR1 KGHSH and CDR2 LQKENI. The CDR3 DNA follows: TGTGCCAGCTCCCCCCGGGACTCCGGATTGTACGAGCAGTACTTC. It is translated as CASSPRDSGLYEQYF.

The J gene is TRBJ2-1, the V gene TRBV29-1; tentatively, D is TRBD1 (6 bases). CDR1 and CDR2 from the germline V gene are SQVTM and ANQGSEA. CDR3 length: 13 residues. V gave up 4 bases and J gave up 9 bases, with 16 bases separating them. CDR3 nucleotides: TGCAGCGTTGTGGGTCGAGGGGGACCTGAGCAGTTCTTC. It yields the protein CSVVGRGGPEQFF.

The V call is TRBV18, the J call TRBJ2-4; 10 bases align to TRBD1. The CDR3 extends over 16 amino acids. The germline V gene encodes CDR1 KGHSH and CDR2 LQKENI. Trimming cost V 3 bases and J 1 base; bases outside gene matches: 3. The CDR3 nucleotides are TGTGCCAGCTCACCCGGGACAGGGGTGGCCAAAAACATTCAGTACTTC. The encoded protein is CASSPGTGVAKNIQYF. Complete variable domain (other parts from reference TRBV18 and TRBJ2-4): NAGVMQNPRHLVRRRGQEARLRCSPMKGHSHVYWYRQLPEEGLKFMVYLQKENIIDESGMPKERFSAEFPKEGPSILRIQQVVRGDSAAYFCASSPGTGVAKNIQYFGAGTRLSVL.

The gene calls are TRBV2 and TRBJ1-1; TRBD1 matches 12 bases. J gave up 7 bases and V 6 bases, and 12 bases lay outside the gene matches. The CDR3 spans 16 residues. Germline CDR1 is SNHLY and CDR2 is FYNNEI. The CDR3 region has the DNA TGTGCCAGCAGGCCGGAACGGGACAGGGGGCCCCGTGAAGCTTTCTTT. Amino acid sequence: CASRPERDRGPREAFF. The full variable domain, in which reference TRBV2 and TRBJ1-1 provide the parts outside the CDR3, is EPEVTQTPSHQVTQMGQEVILRCVPISNHLYFYWYRQILGQKVEFLVSFYNNEISEKSEIFDDQFSVERPDGSNFTLKIRSTKLEDSAMYFCASRPERDRGPREAFFGQGTRLTVV.

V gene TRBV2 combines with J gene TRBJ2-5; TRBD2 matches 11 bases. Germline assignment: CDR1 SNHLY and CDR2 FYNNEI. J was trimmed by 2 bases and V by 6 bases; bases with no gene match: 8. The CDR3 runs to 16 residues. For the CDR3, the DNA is TGTGCCAGCAGCCAATTACTAGCGGGGGAACAAGAGACCCAGTACTTC. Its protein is CASSQLLAGEQETQYF.

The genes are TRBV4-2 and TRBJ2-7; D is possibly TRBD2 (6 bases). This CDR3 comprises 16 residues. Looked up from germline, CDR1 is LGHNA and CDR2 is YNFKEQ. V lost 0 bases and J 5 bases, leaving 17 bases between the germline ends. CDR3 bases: TGTGCCAGCAGCCAAGACCTTCCGGGAGCCGCACACGAGCAGTACTTC. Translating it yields CASSQDLPGAAHEQYF.

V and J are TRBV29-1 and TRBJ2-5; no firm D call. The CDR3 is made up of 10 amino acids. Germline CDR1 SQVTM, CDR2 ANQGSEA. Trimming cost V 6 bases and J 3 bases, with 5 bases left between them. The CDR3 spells CSVAEETQYF. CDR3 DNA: TGCAGCGTGGCCGAAGAGACCCAGTACTTC.

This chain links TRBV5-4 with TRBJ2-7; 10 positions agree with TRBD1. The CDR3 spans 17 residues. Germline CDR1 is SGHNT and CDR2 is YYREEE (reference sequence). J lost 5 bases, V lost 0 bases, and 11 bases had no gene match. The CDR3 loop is CASSLAQGDRGYNEQYF. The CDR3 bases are TGTGCCAGCAGCTTGGCCCAAGGGGACAGGGGCTACAACGAGCAGTACTTC.

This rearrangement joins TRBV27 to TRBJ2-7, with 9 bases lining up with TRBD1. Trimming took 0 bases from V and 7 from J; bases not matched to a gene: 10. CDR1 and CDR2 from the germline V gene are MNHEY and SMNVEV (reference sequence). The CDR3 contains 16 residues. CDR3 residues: CASSLSADRGGLEQYF. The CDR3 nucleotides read TGTGCCAGCAGTTTATCCGCGGACAGGGGCGGGTTAGAGCAGTACTTC.

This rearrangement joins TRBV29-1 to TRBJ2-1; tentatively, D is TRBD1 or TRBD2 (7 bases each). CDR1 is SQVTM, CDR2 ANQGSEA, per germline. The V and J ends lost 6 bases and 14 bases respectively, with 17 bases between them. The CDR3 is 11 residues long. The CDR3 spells CSVALTGREFF. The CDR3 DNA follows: TGCAGCGTCGCGCTGACAGGGAGGGAGTTCTTC.

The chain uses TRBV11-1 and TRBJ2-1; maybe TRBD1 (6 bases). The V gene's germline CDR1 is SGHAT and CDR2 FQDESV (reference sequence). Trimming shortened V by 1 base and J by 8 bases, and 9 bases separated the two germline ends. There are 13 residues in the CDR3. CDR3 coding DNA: TGTGCCAGCAGCTTAGTCTCAGGGGATGAGCAGTTCTTC. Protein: CASSLVSGDEQFF.

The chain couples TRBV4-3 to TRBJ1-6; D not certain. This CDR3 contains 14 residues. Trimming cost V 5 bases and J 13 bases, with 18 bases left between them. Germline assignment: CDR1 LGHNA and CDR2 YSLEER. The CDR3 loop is CASSTEIRGAPLHF. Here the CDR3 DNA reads TGCGCCAGCAGCACCGAAATCCGCGGCGCTCCCCTCCACTTT.

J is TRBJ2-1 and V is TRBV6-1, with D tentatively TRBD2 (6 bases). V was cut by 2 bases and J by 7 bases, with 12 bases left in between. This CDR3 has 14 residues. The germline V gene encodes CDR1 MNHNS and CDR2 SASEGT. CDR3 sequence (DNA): TGTGCCAGCAGTGAAAAGTGGCTAGCGAATGAGCAGTTCTTC. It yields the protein CASSEKWLANEQFF.

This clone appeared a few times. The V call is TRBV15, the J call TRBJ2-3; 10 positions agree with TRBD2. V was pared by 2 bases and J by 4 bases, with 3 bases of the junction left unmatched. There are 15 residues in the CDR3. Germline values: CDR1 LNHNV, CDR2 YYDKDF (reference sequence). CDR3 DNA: TGTGCCACCAGCAGAAGCGGGGGGGCCTCAGATACGCAGTATTTT. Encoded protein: CATSRSGGASDTQYF.